What follows is one T cell receptor beta chain and its context. Its antigen is still unknown. The data are from a study of cytomegalovirus exposure and HLA in healthy donors. Study conclusions and caveats: When a later analysis was performed, an Asian-associated ancestry cluster reportedly had fewer N-insertions than the approximately 700-donor mean. Reported performance of the classifier showed diagnosis of cytomegalovirus status with high specificity and sensitivity.

The CDR3 is 15 residues long. Germline trimming cut 5 bases from V and 5 bases from J; bases unmatched to any gene: 6. Germline CDR1 reads MGHRA; CDR2 reads YSYEKL. PCR involved 60 Vbeta and 13 Jbeta primers. Data came from immunoSEQ multiplex PCR; TCRdb stores just in-frame clones and leaves some out. The table includes approximately 180,000 clones, around 86% detected once. This rearrangement joins TRBV4-1 to TRBJ2-3; 11 nucleotides agree with TRBD2. Sequencing input: PBMCs. The TCR comes from a woman between 18 and 29 years old in good health and CMV-seronegative. Here the CDR3 DNA reads TGCGCCAGCAGCGTCTCTAGCGGGGGGATAGATACGCAGTATTTT. Protein sequence: CASSVSSGGIDTQYF.